Following are 5 T cell receptor beta chains from one sample sequenced in a study of regulatory T cells in long-lasting Graves disease. Time point specified: persistent/refractory GD, antithyroid drugs over 5 years with positive TRAb. Generation of the TCR library employed RNA extracted from PBMCs. CDR3-region Arm-PCR and iRepertoire HTBI primers produced the TCR beta libraries. TCRdb processed the multiplex PCR reads anew with MiXCR; each CDR3 protein has one entry. This sample yields approximately 470,000 distinct CDR3 sequences, of which less than 25% are seen a single time; approximately 7.8% belongs to the top ten. The sample consisted of peripheral blood mononuclear cells (PBMCs), taken when the disease was refractory, from a patient treated with antithyroid drugs. These receptors originate from a female donor with Graves disease.

The chain couples TRBV9 to TRBJ2-7; D is unclear. Germline V CDR1 and CDR2: SGDLS, YYNGEE. V dropped 2 bases and J dropped 3 bases, with 15 bases sitting between them. The CDR3 consists of 15 residues. The CDR3, as DNA: TGTGCCAGCAGCGTCAAGGCCAGCCGGATCTACGAGCAGTACTTC. Translating it yields CASSVKASRIYEQYF.

The V gene is TRBV6-2 or TRBV6-3, the J gene TRBJ2-3, with 9 bases that match TRBD1. The ends lost 6 bases at V and 3 bases at J; junction bases unmatched: 7. CDR1 MNHEY and CDR2 SVGEGT come from the germline V gene. The CDR3 is 15 residues long. CDR3 in amino acids: CASSLGTGRTDTQYF. The CDR3, as DNA: TGTGCCAGCAGCTTAGGGACAGGGAGAACAGATACGCAGTATTTT.

This clonotype was seen at least ten times. The chain employs TRBV7-9 and TRBJ2-7, with no clear D. The CDR3 is made up of 15 amino acids. Germline CDR1 is SEHNR and CDR2 is FQNEAQ (reference sequence). V gave up 0 bases and J gave up 1 base, with 10 bases separating them. CDR3 sequence: CASSLASRPSYEQYF. DNA for the CDR3: TGTGCCAGCAGCTTAGCGAGCCGGCCATCCTACGAGCAGTACTTC.

This clonotype has just a few counts. This chain links TRBV5-1 with TRBJ1-2; possible D gene TRBD1, 5 bases. Germline assignment: CDR1 SGHRS and CDR2 YFSETQ. V lost 0 bases and J 4 bases, leaving 13 bases between the germline ends. The CDR3 sequence is 15 residues long. This CDR3 is CASSLGPGMGYGYTF. In DNA form, the CDR3 reads TGCGCCAGCAGCTTGGGTCCAGGGATGGGCTATGGCTACACCTTC.

This clonotype came up many times. This chain connects TRBV20-1 to TRBJ2-5; D is perhaps TRBD2 (6 bases). Germline CDR1 reads DFQATT; CDR2 reads SNEGSKA (reference sequence). V lost 5 bases and J 5 bases, leaving 18 bases between the germline ends. CDR3 length equals 14 residues. CDR3 residues: CSAWSREWGETQYF. For the CDR3, the DNA is TGCAGTGCTTGGTCTCGGGAGTGGGGGGAGACCCAGTACTTC.